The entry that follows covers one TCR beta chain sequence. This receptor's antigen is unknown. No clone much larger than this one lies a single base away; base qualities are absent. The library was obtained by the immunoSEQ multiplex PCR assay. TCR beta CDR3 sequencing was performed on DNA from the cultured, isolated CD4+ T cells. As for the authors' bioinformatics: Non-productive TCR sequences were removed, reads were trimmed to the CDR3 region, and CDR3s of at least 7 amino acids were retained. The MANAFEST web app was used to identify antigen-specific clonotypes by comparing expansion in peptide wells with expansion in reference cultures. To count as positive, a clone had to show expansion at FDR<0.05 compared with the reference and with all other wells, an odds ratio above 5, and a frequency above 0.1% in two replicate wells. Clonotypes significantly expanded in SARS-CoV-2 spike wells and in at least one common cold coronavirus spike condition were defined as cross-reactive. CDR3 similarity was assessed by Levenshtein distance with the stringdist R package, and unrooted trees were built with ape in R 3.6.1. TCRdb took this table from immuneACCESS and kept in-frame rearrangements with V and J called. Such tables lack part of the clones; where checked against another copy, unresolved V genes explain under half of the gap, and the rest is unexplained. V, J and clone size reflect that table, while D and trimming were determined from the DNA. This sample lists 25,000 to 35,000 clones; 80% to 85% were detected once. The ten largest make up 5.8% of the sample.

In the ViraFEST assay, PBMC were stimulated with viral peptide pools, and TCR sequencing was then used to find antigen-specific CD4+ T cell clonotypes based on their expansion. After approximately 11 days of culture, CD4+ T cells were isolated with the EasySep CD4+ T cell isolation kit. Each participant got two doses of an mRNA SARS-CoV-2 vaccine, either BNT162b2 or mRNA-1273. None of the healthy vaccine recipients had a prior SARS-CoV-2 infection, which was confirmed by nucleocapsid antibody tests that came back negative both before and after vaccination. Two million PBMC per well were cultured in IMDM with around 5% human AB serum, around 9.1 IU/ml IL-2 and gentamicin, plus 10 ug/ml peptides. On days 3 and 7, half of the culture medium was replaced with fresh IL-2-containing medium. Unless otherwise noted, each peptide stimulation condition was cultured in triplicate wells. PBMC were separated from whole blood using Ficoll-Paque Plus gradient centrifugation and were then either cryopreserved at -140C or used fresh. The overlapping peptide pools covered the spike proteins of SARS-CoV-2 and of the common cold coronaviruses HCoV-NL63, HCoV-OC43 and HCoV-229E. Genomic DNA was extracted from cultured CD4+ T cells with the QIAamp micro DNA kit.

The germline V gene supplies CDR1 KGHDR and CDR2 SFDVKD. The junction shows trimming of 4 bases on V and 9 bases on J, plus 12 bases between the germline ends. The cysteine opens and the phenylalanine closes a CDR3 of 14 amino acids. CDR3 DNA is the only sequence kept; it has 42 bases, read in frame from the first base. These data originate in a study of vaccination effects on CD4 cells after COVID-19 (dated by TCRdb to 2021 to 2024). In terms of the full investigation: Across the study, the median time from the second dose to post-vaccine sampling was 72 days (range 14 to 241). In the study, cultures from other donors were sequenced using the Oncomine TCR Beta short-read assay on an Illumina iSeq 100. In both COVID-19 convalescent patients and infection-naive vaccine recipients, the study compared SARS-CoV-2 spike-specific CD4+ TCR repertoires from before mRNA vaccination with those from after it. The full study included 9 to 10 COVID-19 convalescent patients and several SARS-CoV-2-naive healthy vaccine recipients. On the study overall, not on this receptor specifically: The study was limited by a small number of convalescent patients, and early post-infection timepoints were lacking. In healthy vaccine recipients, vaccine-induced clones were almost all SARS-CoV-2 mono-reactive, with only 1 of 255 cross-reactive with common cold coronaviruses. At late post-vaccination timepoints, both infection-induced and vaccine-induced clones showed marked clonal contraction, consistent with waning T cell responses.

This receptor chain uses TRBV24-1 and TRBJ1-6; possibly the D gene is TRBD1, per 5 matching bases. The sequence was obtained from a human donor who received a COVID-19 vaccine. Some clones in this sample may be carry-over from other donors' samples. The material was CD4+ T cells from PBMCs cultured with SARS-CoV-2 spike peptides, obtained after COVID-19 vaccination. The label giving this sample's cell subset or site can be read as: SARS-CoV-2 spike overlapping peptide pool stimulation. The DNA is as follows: TGTGCCACCAGTGACTCCATCGGGGGTTCACCCCTCCACTTT. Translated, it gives CATSDSIGGSPLHF.